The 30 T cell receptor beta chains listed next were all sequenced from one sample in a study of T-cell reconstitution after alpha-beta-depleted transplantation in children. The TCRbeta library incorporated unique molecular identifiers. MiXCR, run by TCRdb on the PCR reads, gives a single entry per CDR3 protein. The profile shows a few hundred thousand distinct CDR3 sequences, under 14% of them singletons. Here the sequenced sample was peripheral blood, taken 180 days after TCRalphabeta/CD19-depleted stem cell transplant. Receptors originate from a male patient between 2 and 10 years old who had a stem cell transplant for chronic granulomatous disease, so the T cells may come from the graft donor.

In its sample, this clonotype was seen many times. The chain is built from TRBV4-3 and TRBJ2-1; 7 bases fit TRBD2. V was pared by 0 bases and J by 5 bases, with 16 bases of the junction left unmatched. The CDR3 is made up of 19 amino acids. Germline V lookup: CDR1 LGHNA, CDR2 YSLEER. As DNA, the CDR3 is TGCGCCAGCAGCCAAGAACACCTTTCGGGGGGACCTAGGGACAATGAGCAGTTCTTC. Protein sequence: CASSQEHLSGGPRDNEQFF.

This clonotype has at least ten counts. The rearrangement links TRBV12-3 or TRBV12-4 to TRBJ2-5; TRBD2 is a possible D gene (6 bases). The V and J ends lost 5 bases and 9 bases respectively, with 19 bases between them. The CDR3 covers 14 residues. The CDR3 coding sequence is TGTGCCAGCAGTCAGGCCGGGCGCGGGAAGGCCCAGTACTTC. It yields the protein CASSQAGRGKAQYF.

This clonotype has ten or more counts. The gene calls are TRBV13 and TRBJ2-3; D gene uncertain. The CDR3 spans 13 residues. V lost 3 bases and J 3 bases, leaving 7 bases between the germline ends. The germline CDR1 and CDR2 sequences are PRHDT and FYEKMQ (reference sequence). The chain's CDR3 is CASSLAVTDTQYF. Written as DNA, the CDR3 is TGTGCCAGCAGCTTGGCCGTGACAGATACGCAGTATTTT.

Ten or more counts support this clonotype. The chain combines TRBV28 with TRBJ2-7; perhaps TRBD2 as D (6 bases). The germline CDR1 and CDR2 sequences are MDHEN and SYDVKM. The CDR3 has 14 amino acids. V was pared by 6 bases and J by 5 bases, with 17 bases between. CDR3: CASRRLEGLNEQYF. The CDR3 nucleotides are TGTGCCAGCAGGCGACTAGAAGGATTGAACGAGCAGTACTTC. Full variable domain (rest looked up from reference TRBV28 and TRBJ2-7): DVKVTQSSRYLVKRTGEKVFLECVQDMDHENMFWYRQDPGLGLRLIYFSYDVKMKEKGDIPEGYSVSREKKERFSLILESASTNQTSMYLCASRRLEGLNEQYFGPGTRLTVT.

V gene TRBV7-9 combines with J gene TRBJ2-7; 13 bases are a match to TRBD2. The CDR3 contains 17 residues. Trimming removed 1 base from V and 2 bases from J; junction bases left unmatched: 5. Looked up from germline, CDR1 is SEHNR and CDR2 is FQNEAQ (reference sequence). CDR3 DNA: TGTGCCAGCAGCTTAGACTTCGGGACTAGCGGGACCTACGAGCAGTACTTC. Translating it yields CASSLDFGTSGTYEQYF.

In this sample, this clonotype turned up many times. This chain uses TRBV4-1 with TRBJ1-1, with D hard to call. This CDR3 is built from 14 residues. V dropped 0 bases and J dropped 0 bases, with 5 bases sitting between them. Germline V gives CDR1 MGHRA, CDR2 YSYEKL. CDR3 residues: CASSQEVLNTEAFF. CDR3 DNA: TGCGCCAGCAGCCAAGAAGTCCTGAACACTGAAGCTTTCTTT.

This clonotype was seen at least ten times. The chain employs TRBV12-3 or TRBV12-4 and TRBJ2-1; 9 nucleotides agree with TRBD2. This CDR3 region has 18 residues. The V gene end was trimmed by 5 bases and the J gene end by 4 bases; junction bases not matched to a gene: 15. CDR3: CASSPYRRGLAGYNEQFF. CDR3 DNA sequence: TGTGCCAGCAGTCCTTACCGCCGTGGGCTAGCGGGGTACAATGAGCAGTTCTTC.

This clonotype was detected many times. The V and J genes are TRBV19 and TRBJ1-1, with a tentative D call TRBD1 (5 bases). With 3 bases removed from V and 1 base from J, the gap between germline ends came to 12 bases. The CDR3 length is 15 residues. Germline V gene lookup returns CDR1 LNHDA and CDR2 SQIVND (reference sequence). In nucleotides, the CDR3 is TGTGCCAGTAGTATTCAGGGCTGGGGGAACACTGAAGCTTTCTTT. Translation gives CASSIQGWGNTEAFF.

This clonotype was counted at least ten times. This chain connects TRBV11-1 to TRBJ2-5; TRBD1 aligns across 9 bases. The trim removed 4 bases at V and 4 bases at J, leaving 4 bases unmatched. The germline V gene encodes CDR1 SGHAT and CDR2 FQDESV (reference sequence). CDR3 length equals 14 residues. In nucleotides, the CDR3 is TGTGCCAGCAGCTCCGGGACAGGGAGAGAGACCCAGTACTTC. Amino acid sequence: CASSSGTGRETQYF. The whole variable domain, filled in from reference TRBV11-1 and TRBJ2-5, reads EAEVAQSPRYKITEKSQAVAFWCDPISGHATLYWYRQILGQGPELLVQFQDESVVDDSQLPKDRFSAERLKGVDSTLKIQPAELGDSAMYLCASSSGTGRETQYFGPGTRLLVL.

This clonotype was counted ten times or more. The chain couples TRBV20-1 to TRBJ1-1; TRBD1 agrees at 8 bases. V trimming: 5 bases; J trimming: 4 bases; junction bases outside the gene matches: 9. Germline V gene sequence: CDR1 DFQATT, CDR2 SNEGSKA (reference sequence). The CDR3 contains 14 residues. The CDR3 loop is CSAYTGGGFTEAFF. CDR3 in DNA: TGCAGTGCTTACACAGGGGGAGGGTTCACTGAAGCTTTCTTT.

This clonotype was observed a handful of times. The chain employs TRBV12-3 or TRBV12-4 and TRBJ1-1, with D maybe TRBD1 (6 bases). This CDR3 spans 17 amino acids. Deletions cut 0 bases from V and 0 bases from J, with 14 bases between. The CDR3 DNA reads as TGTGCCAGCAGTTTAGCTACAGGGACTCGGTTGAACACTGAAGCTTTCTTT. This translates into CASSLATGTRLNTEAFF.

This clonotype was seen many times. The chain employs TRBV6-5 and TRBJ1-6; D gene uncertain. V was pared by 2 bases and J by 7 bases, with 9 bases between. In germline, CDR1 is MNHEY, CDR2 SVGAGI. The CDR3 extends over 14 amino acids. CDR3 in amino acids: CASSYVQLNSPLHF. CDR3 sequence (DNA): TGTGCCAGCAGTTACGTTCAGCTAAATTCACCCCTCCACTTT.

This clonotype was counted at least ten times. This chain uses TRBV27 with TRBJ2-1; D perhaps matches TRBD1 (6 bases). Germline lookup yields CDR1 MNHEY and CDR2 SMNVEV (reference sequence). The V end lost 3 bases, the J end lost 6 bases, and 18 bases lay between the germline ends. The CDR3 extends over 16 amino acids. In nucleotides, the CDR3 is TGTGCCAGCAGTTTGGGGGTGTGGGGGCCGGGCAATGAGCAGTTCTTC. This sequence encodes CASSLGVWGPGNEQFF.

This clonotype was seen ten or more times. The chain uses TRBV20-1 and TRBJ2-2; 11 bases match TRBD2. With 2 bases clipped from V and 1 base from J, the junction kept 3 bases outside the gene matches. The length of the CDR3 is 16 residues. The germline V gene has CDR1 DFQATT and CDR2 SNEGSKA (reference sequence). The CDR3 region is CSARPGLAENTGELFF. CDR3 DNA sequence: TGCAGTGCTAGACCGGGACTAGCGGAGAACACCGGGGAGCTGTTTTTT.

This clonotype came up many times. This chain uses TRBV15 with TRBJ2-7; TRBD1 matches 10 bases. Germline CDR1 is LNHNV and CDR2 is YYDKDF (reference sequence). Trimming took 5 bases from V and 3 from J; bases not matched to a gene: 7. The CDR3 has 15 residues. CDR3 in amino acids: CATSGPGQGNYEQYF. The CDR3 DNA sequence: TGTGCCACCAGCGGGCCGGGACAGGGGAACTACGAGCAGTACTTC.

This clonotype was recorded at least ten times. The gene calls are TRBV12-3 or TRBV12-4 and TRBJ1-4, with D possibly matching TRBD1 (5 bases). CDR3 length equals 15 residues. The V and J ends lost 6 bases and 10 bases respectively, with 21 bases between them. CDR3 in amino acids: CASRQIGAGRGKLFF. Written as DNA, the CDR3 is TGTGCCAGCAGACAAATTGGGGCAGGGAGGGGAAAACTGTTTTTT.

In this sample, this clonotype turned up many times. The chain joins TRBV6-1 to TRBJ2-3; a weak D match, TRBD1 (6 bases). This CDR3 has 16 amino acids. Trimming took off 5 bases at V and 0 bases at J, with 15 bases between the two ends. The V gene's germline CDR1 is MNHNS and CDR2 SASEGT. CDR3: CASSTGQSLSTDTQYF. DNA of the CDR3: TGTGCCAGCAGTACAGGACAGTCGCTGAGCACAGATACGCAGTATTTT.

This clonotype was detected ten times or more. CDR3 region: CASSFGGSSSYNSPLHF. For the CDR3, the DNA is TGTGCCAGCAGTTTTGGCGGCTCGAGCTCCTATAATTCACCCCTCCACTTT. The chain has TRBV12-3 or TRBV12-4 and TRBJ1-6; D uncertain. Between the trimmed V and J ends, which lost 3 bases and 0 bases, there was a span of 12 bases. CDR3 length: 17 amino acids.

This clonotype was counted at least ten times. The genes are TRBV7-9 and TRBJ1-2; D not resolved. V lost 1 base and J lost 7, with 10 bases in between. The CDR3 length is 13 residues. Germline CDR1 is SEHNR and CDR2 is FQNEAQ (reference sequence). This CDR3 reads CASSLGEYGGYTF. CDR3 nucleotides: TGTGCCAGCAGCTTAGGGGAGTATGGTGGCTACACCTTC.

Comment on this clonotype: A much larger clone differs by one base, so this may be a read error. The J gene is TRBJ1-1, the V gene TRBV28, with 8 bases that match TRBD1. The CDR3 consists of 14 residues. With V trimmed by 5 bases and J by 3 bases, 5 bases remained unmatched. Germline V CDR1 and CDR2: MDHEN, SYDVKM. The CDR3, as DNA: TGTGCCAGCAGTCGGGACAGGATGCACACTGAAGCTTTCTTT. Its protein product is CASSRDRMHTEAFF.

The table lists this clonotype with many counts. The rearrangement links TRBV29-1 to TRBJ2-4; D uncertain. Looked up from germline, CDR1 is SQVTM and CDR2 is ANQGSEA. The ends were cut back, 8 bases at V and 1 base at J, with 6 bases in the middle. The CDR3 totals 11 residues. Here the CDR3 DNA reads TGCAGCTCGGTGGCCAAAAACATTCAGTACTTC. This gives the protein CSSVAKNIQYF.

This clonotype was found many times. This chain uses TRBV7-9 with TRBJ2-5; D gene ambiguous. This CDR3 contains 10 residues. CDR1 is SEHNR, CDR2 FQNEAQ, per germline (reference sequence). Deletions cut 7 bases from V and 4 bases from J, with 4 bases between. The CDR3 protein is CASIGETQYF. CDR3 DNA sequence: TGTGCCAGCATTGGAGAGACCCAGTACTTC.

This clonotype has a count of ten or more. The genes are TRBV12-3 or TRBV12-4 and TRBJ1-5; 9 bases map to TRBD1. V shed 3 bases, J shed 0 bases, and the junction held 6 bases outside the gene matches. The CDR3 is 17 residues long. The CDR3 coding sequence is TGTGCCAGCAGTTTGGGGACAGGGACCGCTAGCAATCAGCCCCAGCATTTT. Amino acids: CASSLGTGTASNQPQHF.

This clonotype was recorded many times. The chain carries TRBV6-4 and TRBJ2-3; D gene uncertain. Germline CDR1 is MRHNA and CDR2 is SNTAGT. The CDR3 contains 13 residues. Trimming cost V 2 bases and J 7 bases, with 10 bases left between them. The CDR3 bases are TGTGCCAGCAGTGACGGATTTGGAAATACGCAGTATTTT. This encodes CASSDGFGNTQYF.

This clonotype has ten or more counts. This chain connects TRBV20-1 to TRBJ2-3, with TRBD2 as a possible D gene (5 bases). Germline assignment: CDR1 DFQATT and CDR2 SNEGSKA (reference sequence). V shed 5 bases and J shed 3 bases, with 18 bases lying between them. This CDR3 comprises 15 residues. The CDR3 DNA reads TGCAGTGCTGGAAGCTGGGGAGCGATGACAGATACGCAGTATTTT. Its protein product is CSAGSWGAMTDTQYF.

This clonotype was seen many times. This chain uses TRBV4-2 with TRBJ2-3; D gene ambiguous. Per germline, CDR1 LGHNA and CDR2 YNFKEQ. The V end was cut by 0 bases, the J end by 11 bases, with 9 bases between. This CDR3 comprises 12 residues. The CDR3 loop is CASSQDILVQYF. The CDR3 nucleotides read TGTGCCAGCAGCCAAGATATTCTAGTGCAGTATTTT.

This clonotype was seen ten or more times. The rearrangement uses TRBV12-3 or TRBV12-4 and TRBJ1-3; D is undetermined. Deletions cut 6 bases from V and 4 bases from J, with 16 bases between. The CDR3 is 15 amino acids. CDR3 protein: CASRSGPSGGNTIYF. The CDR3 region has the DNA TGTGCCAGCAGGTCGGGCCCCTCGGGGGGAAACACCATATATTTT.

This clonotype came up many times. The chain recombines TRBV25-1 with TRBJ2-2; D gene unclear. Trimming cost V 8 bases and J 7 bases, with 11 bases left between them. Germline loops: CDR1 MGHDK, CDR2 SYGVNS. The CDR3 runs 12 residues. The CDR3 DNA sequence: TGTGCCAGCGGACCCCTAGGCGGGGAGCTGTTTTTT. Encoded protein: CASGPLGGELFF.

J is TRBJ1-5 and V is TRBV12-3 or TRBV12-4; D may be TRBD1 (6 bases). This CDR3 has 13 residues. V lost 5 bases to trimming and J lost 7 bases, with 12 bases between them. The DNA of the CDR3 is TGTGCCAGCAGTGAACAGGGTGGACAGCCCCAGCATTTT. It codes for CASSEQGGQPQHF.

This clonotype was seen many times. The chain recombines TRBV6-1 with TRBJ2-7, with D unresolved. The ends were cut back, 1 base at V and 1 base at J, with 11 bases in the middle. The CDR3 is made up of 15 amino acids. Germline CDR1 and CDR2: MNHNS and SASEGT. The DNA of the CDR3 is TGTGCCAGCAGTGAAGGAATAGGCCCTTCCTACGAGCAGTACTTC. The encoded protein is CASSEGIGPSYEQYF.